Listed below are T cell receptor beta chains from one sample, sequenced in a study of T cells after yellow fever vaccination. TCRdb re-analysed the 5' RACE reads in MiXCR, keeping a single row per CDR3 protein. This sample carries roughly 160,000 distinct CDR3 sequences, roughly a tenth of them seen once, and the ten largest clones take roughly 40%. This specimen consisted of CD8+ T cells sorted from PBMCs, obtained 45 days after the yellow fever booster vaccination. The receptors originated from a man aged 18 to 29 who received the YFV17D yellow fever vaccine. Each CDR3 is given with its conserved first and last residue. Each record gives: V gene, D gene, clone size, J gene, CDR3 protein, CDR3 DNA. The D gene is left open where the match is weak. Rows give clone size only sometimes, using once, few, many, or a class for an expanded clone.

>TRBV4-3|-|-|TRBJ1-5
CASSQDSGLNQPQHF
TGCGCCAGCAGCCAAGATTCCGGGTTGAATCAGCCCCAGCATTTT
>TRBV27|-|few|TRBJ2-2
CASSLTPGAGELFF
TGTGCCAGCAGTTTAACGCCAGGGGCCGGGGAGCTGTTTTTT
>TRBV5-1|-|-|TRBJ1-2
CASSHSLGESFGYTF
TGCGCCAGCAGCCATTCGTTGGGGGAAAGTTTTGGCTACACCTTC
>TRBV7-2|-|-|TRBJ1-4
CASSLGPREELFF
TGTGCCAGCAGCTTAGGGCCCAGGGAGGAACTGTTTTTT
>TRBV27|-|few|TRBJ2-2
CASTYSADVWNTGELFF
TGTGCCAGCACATACTCCGCGGACGTCTGGAACACCGGGGAGCTGTTTTTT
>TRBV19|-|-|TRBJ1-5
CASSLSRRDQPQHF
TGTGCCAGTAGTCTTTCCAGGAGGGATCAGCCCCAGCATTTT
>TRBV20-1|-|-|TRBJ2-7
CSARDYEGSYEQYF
TGCAGTGCTAGAGATTACGAGGGGTCCTACGAGCAGTACTTC
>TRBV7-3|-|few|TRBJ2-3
CASSLTSGHTDTQYF
TGTGCCAGCAGCTTAACGTCGGGCCACACAGATACGCAGTATTTT
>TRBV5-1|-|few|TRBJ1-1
CASSSYRRGNTEAFF
TGCGCCAGCAGCTCGTACCGGAGAGGGAACACTGAAGCTTTCTTT
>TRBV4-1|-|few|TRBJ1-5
CASSQRASNQPQHF
TGCGCCAGCAGCCAGAGGGCTAGCAATCAGCCCCAGCATTTT
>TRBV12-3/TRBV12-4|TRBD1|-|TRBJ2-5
CASSSPQGGETQYF
TGTGCCAGCAGTTCCCCACAGGGGGGAGAGACCCAGTACTTC
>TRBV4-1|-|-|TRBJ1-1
CASSSGRGQNTEAFF
TGCGCCAGCAGTTCAGGGAGAGGCCAGAACACTGAAGCTTTCTTT
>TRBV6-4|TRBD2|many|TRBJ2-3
CASSDGAGGTDTQYF
TGTGCCAGCAGTGACGGGGCGGGGGGCACAGATACGCAGTATTTT
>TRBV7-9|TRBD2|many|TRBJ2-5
CASSLESGEPAFRETQYF
TGTGCCAGCAGCTTGGAGAGCGGGGAACCCGCGTTCCGGGAGACCCAGTACTTC
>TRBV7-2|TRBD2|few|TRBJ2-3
CASSPEGLAGDTQYF
TGTGCCAGCAGCCCGGAGGGACTAGCGGGGGATACGCAGTATTTT
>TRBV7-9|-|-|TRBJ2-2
CASSYLRPTTGELFF
TGTGCCAGCAGCTACCTCCGGCCAACCACCGGGGAGCTGTTTTTT
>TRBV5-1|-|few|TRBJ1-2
CASGPGDRPLNYGYTF
TGCGCCAGCGGTCCCGGAGACAGGCCACTTAACTATGGCTACACCTTC
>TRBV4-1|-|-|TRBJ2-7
CASSQKGGAYIYEQYF
TGCGCCAGCAGCCAGAAAGGGGGGGCCTATATCTACGAGCAGTACTTC
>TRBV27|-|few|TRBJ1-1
CASSLGYSGYGMNTEAFF
TGTGCCAGCAGTTTAGGCTACTCAGGTTACGGCATGAACACTGAAGCTTTCTTT
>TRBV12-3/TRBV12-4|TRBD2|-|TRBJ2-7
CASSPSSGGNPYEQYF
TGTGCCAGCAGTCCCTCTAGCGGGGGCAATCCCTACGAGCAGTACTTC
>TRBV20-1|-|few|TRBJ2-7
CSVPEVYEQYF
TGCAGTGTTCCGGAGGTGTACGAGCAGTACTTC
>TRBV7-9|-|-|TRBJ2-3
CASEVGPADTQYF
TGTGCCAGTGAGGTGGGGCCGGCAGATACGCAGTATTTT
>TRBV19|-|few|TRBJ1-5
CASRVSHQPQHF
TGTGCCAGTAGGGTCTCGCATCAGCCCCAGCATTTT
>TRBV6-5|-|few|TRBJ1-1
CASRAPRVGTEAFF
TGTGCCAGCAGGGCCCCCAGGGTCGGCACTGAAGCTTTCTTT
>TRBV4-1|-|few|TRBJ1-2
CASSQYGRDYGYTF
TGCGCCAGCAGCCAATACGGCCGAGACTATGGCTACACCTTC
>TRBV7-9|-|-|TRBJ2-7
CASRPYPFEQYF
TGTGCCAGCAGACCTTACCCGTTCGAGCAGTACTTC
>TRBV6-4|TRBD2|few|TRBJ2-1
CASSDSPGEGRGAYNEQFF
TGTGCCAGCAGTGACTCTCCCGGTGAAGGGCGGGGGGCTTACAATGAGCAGTTCTTC
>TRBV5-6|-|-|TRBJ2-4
CASSFERNIQYF
TGTGCCAGCAGCTTCGAGCGGAACATTCAGTACTTC
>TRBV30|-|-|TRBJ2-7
CAWSGSLGEQYF
TGTGCCTGGAGTGGTTCCCTTGGGGAGCAGTACTTC
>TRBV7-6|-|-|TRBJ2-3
CASSTSPGGGTQYF
TGTGCCAGCAGCACCTCCCCCGGAGGGGGGACGCAGTATTTT
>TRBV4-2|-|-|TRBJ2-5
CASSTPLEETQYF
TGTGCCAGCAGCACCCCCCTTGAAGAGACCCAGTACTTC
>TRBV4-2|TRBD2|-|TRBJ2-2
CASSLWEGNTGELFF
TGTGCCAGCAGCCTTTGGGAGGGGAACACCGGGGAGCTGTTTTTT
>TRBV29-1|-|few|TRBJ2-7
CSALLYTSYEQYF
TGCAGCGCGCTCCTGTATACCTCCTACGAGCAGTACTTC
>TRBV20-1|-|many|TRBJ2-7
CSARVPEGHEQYF
TGCAGTGCTAGGGTACCGGAGGGCCACGAGCAGTACTTC
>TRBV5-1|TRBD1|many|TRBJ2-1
CASSALPVTGIRSSYNEQFF
TGCGCCAGCAGCGCCTTGCCTGTGACAGGGATTAGGTCCTCCTACAATGAGCAGTTCTTC
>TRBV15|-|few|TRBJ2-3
CATSTRAAGNTDTQYF
TGTGCCACCAGCACCCGAGCGGCCGGAAACACAGATACGCAGTATTTT
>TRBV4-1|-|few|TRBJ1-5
CASSQGWSGWDYSNQPQHF
TGCGCCAGCAGCCAAGGCTGGTCGGGTTGGGACTATAGCAATCAGCCCCAGCATTTT
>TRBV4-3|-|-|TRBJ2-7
CASSQWQGYEQYF
TGCGCCAGCAGCCAGTGGCAGGGCTACGAGCAGTACTTC
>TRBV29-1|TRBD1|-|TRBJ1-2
CSAGTEEDGYTF
TGCAGCGCCGGGACAGAGGAGGATGGCTACACCTTC
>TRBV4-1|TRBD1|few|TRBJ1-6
CASSEGTGDSPLHF
TGCGCCAGCAGCGAGGGGACAGGGGATTCACCCCTCCACTTT
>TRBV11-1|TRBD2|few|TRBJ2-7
CASSLILAGAEQYF
TGTGCCAGCAGCTTAATTCTAGCGGGGGCCGAGCAGTACTTC
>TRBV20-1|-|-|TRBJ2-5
CSVKPAGPQYF
TGCAGTGTGAAGCCCGCCGGCCCCCAGTACTTC
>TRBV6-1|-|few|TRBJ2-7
CASSPYYGGAEYEQYF
TGTGCCAGCAGTCCTTACTATGGGGGCGCAGAGTACGAGCAGTACTTC
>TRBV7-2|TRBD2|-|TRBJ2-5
CASSLGVAGGPETQYF
TGTGCCAGCAGCTTAGGAGTAGCGGGGGGGCCGGAGACCCAGTACTTC
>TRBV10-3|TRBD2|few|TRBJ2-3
CAITDPAAGADTQYF
TGTGCCATCACTGACCCGGCAGCGGGGGCAGATACGCAGTATTTT
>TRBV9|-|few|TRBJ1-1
CASALGGDTEAFF
TGTGCCAGCGCGCTCGGGGGCGACACTGAAGCTTTCTTT
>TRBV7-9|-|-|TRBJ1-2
CASSLIPAFKSGYTF
TGTGCCAGCAGCTTAATTCCCGCATTTAAGTCCGGCTACACCTTC
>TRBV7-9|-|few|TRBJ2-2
CASRYTPNTGELFF
TGTGCCAGCAGGTACACTCCGAACACCGGGGAGCTGTTTTTT
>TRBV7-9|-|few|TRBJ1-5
CASSLTDSSNQPQHF
TGTGCCAGCAGCTTAACAGACTCCAGCAATCAGCCCCAGCATTTT
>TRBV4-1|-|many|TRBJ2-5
CASSQKGERSVRETQYF
TGCGCCAGCAGCCAAAAAGGGGAGCGCAGCGTTCGAGAGACCCAGTACTTC
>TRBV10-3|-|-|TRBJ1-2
CAIVNQKPGGLDRGYTF
TGTGCCATCGTCAATCAGAAACCGGGGGGTTTAGATAGAGGCTACACCTTC
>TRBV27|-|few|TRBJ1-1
CASSSRTEAFF
TGTGCCAGCAGTTCTCGCACTGAAGCTTTCTTT